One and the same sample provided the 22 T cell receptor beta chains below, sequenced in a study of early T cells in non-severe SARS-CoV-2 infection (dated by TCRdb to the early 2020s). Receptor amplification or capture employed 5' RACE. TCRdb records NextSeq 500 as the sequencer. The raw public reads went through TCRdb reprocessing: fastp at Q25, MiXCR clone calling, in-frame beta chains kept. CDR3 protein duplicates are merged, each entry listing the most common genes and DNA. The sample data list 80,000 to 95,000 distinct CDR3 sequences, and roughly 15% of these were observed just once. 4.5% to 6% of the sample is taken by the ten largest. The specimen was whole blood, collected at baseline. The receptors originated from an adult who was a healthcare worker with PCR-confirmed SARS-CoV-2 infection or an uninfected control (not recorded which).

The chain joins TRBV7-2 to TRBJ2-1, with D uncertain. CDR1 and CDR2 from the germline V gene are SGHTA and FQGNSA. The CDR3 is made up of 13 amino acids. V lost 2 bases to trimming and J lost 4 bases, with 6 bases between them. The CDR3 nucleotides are TGTGCCAGCAGCTTAATCGGATACAATGAGCAGTTCTTC. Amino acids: CASSLIGYNEQFF.

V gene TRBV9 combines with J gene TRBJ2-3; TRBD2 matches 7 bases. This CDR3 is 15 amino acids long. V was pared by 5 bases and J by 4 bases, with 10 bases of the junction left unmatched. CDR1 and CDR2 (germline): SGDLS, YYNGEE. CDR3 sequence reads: CASSRYGGSADTQYF. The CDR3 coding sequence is TGTGCCAGCAGTAGGTACGGCGGGAGCGCAGATACGCAGTATTTT. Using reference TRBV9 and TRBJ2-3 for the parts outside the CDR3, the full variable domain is DSGVTQTPKHLITATGQRVTLRCSPRSGDLSVYWYQQSLDQGLQFLIQYYNGEERAKGNILERFSAQQFPDLHSELNLSSLELGDSALYFCASSRYGGSADTQYFGPGTRLTVL.

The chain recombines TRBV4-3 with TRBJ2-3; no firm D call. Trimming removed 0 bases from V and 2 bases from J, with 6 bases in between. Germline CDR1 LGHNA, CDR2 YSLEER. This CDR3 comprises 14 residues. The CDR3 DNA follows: TGCGCCAGCAGCCAAGATCCAAACACAGATACGCAGTATTTT. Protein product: CASSQDPNTDTQYF.

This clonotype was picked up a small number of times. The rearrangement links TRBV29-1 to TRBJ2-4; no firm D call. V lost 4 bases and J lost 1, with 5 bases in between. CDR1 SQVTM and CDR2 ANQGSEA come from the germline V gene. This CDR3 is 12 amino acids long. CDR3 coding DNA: TGCAGCGTTGGTGGGGCCAAAAACATTCAGTACTTC. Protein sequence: CSVGGAKNIQYF.

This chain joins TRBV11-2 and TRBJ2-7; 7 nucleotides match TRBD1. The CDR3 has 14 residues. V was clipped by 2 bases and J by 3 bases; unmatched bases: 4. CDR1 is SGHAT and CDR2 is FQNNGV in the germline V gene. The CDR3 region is CASSLLTGHYEQYF. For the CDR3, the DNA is TGTGCCAGCAGCTTACTGACAGGGCACTACGAGCAGTACTTC. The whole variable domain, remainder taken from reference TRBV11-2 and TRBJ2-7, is EAGVAQSPRYKIIEKRQSVAFWCNPISGHATLYWYQQILGQGPKLLIQFQNNGVVDDSQLPKDRFSAERLKGVDSTLKIQPAKLEDSAVYLCASSLLTGHYEQYFGPGTRLTVT.

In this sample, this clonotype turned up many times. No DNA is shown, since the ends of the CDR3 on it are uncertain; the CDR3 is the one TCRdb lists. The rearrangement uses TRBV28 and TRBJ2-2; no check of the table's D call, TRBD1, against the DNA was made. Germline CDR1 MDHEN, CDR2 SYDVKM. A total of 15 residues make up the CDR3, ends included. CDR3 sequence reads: CASTQGGLRAGELFF.

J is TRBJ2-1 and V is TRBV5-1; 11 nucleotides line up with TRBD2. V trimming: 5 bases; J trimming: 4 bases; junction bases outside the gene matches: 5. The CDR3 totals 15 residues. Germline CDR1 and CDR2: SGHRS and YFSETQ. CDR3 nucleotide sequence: TGCGCCAGCAGGGGCGGGACTAGCGGATACAATGAGCAGTTCTTC. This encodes CASRGGTSGYNEQFF.

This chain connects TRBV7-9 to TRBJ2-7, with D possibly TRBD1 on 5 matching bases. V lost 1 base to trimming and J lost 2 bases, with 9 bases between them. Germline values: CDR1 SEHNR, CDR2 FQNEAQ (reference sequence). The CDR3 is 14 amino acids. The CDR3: CASSLGTPPYEQYF. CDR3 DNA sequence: TGTGCCAGCAGCTTAGGGACACCCCCCTACGAGCAGTACTTC.

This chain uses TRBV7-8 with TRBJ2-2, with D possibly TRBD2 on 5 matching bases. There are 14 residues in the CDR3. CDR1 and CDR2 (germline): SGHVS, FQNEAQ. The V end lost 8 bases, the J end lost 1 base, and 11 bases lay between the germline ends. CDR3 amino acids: CASLLSGNTGELFF. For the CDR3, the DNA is TGTGCCAGCCTTTTGAGCGGGAACACCGGGGAGCTGTTTTTT.

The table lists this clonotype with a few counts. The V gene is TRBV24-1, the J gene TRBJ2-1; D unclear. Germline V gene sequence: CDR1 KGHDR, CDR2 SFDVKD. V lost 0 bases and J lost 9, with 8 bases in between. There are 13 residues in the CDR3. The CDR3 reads CATSDLVRSEQFF. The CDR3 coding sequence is TGTGCCACCAGTGATTTGGTACGAAGTGAGCAGTTCTTC.

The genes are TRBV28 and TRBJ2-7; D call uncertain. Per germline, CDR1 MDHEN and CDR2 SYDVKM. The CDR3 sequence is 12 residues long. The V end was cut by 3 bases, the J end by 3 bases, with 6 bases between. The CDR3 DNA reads TGTGCCAGCAGTTTTCGGTACTACGAGCAGTACTTC. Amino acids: CASSFRYYEQYF.

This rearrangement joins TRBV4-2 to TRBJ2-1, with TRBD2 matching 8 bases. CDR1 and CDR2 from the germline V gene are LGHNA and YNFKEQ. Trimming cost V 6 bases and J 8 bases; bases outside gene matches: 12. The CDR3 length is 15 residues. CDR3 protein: CASRDGGASFYEQFF. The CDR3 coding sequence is TGTGCCAGCAGGGACGGGGGGGCCTCCTTTTATGAGCAGTTCTTC.

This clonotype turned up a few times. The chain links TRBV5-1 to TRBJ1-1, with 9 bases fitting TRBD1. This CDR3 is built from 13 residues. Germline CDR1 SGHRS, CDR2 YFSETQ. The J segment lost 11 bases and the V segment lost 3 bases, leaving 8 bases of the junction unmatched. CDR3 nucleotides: TGCGCCAGCAGCTCTCCGACAGGGGGAATGGCTTTCTTT. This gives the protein CASSSPTGGMAFF.

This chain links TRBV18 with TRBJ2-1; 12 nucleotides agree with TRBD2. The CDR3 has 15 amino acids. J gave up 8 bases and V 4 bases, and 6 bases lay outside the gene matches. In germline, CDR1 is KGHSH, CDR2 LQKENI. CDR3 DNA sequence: TGTGCCAGCTCACTTTCGACTAGCGGGAGCGATGAGCAGTTCTTC. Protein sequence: CASSLSTSGSDEQFF.

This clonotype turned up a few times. The CDR3 here is CASSEQGVNYEQYF. The CDR3 nucleotides read TGTGCCAGCAGTGAACAGGGGGTTAACTACGAGCAGTACTTC. This chain uses TRBV2 with TRBJ2-7; 7 bases are a match to TRBD1. Germline CDR1 reads SNHLY; CDR2 reads FYNNEI. This CDR3 spans 14 amino acids. The V and J ends lost 2 bases and 3 bases, in that order; junction bases with no gene match: 4.

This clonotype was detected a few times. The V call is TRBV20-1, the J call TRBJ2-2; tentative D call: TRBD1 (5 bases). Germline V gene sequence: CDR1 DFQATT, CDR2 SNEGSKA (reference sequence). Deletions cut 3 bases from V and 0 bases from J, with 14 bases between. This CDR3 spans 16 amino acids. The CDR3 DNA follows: TGCAGTGCTAGGCTTTCTCCGACAGCGAACACCGGGGAGCTGTTTTTT. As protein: CSARLSPTANTGELFF.

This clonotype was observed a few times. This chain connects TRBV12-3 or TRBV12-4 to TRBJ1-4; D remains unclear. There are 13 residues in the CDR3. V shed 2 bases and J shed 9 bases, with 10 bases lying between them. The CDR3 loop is CASSLNGGKKLFF. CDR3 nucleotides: TGTGCCAGCAGTTTAAATGGCGGGAAAAAACTGTTTTTT.

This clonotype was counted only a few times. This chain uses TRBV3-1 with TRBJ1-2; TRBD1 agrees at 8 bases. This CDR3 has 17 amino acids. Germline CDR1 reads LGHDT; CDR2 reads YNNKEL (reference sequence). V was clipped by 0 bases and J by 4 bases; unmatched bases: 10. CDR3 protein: CASSQDRSRGPGYGYTF. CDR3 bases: TGTGCCAGCAGCCAAGATCGGAGCAGGGGGCCGGGCTATGGCTACACCTTC.

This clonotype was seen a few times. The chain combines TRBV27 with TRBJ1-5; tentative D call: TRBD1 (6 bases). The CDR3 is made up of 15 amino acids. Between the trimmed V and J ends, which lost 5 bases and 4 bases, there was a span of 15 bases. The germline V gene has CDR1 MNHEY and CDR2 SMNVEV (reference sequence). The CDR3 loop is CASSPNRVSNQPQHF. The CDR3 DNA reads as TGTGCCAGCAGTCCCAACAGGGTTTCAAATCAGCCCCAGCATTTT.

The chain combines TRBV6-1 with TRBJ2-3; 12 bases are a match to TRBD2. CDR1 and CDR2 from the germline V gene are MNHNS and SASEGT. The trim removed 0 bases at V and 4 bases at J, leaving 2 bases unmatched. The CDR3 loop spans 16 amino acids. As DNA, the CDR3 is TGTGCCAGCAGTGAAGCAACTAGCGGGAGGCCAGATACGCAGTATTTT. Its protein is CASSEATSGRPDTQYF.

In DNA, the CDR3 is TGCAGTGCTAGAGATACAGGGACTGAAGCTTTCTTT. Translating gives CSARDTGTEAFF. This chain uses TRBV20-1 with TRBJ1-1; a possible D gene is TRBD1 (6 bases). V was cut by 0 bases and J by 5 bases, with 7 bases left in between. The CDR3 is 12 amino acids. The germline CDR1 and CDR2 sequences are DFQATT and SNEGSKA (reference sequence).

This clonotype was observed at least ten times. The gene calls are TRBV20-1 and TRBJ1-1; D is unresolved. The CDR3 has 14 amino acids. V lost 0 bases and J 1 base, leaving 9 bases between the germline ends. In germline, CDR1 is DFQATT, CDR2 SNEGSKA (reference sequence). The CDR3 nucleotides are TGCAGTGCTAGAGATCGCCGGAAGAACACTGAAGCTTTCTTT. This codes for CSARDRRKNTEAFF.